This T cell receptor (beta chain) derives from a study of blood T cell repertoires in COVID-19. Overall study: Spain, Italy and the United States supplied samples that represented acute and convalescent COVID-19. The analysed material was cDNA or gDNA that came from T cells, B-cell-depleted T cells, or PBMCs.

Original processing notes: The authors estimated nucleated cell counts from reference gene primer amplification. Data came from immunoSEQ multiplex PCR; TCRdb stores just in-frame clones and leaves some out. For V, J and clone size, that table is used; D and trimming come from the DNA. In the table there are roughly 100,000 clones, about 88% of which are singletons. This sequence originates from a human donor in a cohort sampled during active COVID-19. Sequences were obtained from peripheral blood.

The CDR3 reads CASSYRGGLAGNTIYF. The DNA of the CDR3 is TGTGCCAGCAGCTACCGGGGGGGGCTCGCTGGAAACACCATATATTTT. The gene calls are TRBV7-9 and TRBJ1-3, with a possible D match to TRBD1 (6 bases). The CDR3 totals 16 residues. V was clipped by 4 bases and J by 2 bases, with 15 bases between them. Germline assignment: CDR1 SEHNR and CDR2 FQNEAQ (reference sequence). The whole variable domain, filled in from reference TRBV7-9 and TRBJ1-3, reads DTGVSQNPRHKITKRGQNVTFRCDPISEHNRLYWYRQTLGQGPEFLTYFQNEAQLEKSRLLSDRFSAERPKGSFSTLEIQRTEQGDSAMYLCASSYRGGLAGNTIYFGEGSWLTVV.